The clone carrying this TCR beta chain has just a few counts. The data originate from a study of T-cell reconstitution after alpha-beta-depleted transplantation in children. Unique molecular identifiers tagged the TCRbeta library. TCRdb re-derived calls from the PCR reads in MiXCR, one entry per CDR3 protein. Counted here are around 410,000 distinct CDR3 sequences, roughly a tenth occurring once; the ten biggest clones make up 4.5% to 7%. The germline V gene has CDR1 MNHNS and CDR2 SASEGT. CDR3 length equals 16 residues. Trimming took 4 bases from V and 2 from J; bases not matched to a gene: 3. The sample here was PBMCs from the stem cell graft donor, taken from the stem cell graft. The receptor comes from a human donor who donated a stem cell graft to a child with acute myeloid leukemia. The chain carries TRBV6-1 and TRBJ1-5; 12 bases are shared with TRBD1. The CDR3 loop reads CASSVGTGGGNQPQHF. DNA of the CDR3: TGTGCCAGCAGTGTCGGGACAGGGGGCGGCAATCAGCCCCAGCATTTT.